The next 9 T cell receptor beta chains were all read from a single sample in a study of shared clonotypes between healthy human individuals. Sequenced by immunoSEQ multiplex PCR; TCRdb stores in-frame clones only, minus some. This sample has around 370,000 clones, with about 96% found just once. Sequencing input: memory CD8+ T cells sorted from blood. The subset denotes: CD45RO+ cells pooled with CCR7-negative TemRA cells. Every receptor here comes from a man between 25 and 39 years old in good health.

This chain connects TRBV5-5 to TRBJ2-1, with a tentative D call TRBD2 (5 bases). Germline CDR1 and CDR2: SGHKS and YYEKEE (reference sequence). Trimming removed 7 bases at V and 0 bases at J, with 14 bases between. This CDR3 has 15 amino acids. The CDR3 spells CASHLFGSSYNEQFF. The CDR3 region has the DNA TGTGCCAGCCACCTCTTTGGGAGCTCCTACAATGAGCAGTTCTTC.

The rearrangement uses TRBV18 and TRBJ2-7, with D tentatively TRBD2 (5 bases). The V and J ends lost 2 bases and 2 bases respectively, with 10 bases between them. In germline, CDR1 is KGHSH, CDR2 LQKENI. The CDR3 extends over 14 amino acids. The CDR3 region is CASSPNEGPYEQYF. The DNA for the CDR3 is TGTGCCAGCTCACCAAACGAGGGCCCCTACGAGCAGTACTTC.

The chain has TRBV11-2 and TRBJ2-5; D is uncertain. The CDR3 runs to 13 residues. The germline V and J ends were trimmed by 3 bases and 1 base, with 6 bases remaining between them. Per the germline V gene, CDR1 is SGHAT and CDR2 is FQNNGV. The CDR3 DNA reads as TGTGCCAGCAGCTTCAGGATCCAAGAGACCCAGTACTTC. This translates into CASSFRIQETQYF.

This rearrangement joins TRBV5-1 to TRBJ2-3, with 9 bases that match TRBD1. The CDR3 runs to 15 residues. Germline CDR1 reads SGHRS; CDR2 reads YFSETQ. V was pared by 5 bases and J by 0 bases, with 4 bases of the junction left unmatched. DNA for the CDR3: TGCGCCAGCAGGGAGGGACAGGGAAGCACAGATACGCAGTATTTT. Translation gives CASREGQGSTDTQYF.

The chain recombines TRBV28 with TRBJ2-7; D is ambiguous. V lost 5 bases and J lost 0, with 5 bases in between. The CDR3 sequence is 12 residues long. CDR1 and CDR2 (germline): MDHEN, SYDVKM. CDR3 in DNA: TGTGCCAGCAGTACCCCCTCCTACGAGCAGTACTTC. This codes for CASSTPSYEQYF.

The V gene is TRBV6-8, the J gene TRBJ2-3; the D gene could be TRBD1 or TRBD2 (5 bases each). The V end was cut by 8 bases, the J end by 0 bases, with 12 bases between. Germline-derived CDR1 and CDR2 are MNHGY and SAAAGT. The CDR3 contains 14 residues. CDR3 amino acids: CASLRDGSTDTQYF. In DNA, the CDR3 is TGTGCCAGCCTCCGGGACGGCAGCACAGATACGCAGTATTTT.

For the CDR3, the DNA is TGTGCCAGCAGTGAGCCCCAAACTAGCGGGAGAGGCCATGAGCAGTTCTTC. Translation: CASSEPQTSGRGHEQFF. The chain combines TRBV6-1 with TRBJ2-1; 11 nucleotides align to TRBD2. The CDR3 runs 17 residues. With V trimmed by 3 bases and J by 8 bases, 12 bases remained unmatched. Looked up from germline, CDR1 is MNHNS and CDR2 is SASEGT.

The chain uses TRBV10-3 and TRBJ2-7; no clear D gene. V was trimmed by 1 base and J by 2 bases, leaving 12 bases between them. CDR3 length: 15 residues. From germline, CDR1 is ENHRY and CDR2 SYGVKD. The CDR3 DNA follows: TGTGCCATCAGTGAGTGGGAACCCTCAACCTACGAGCAGTACTTC. It yields the protein CAISEWEPSTYEQYF.

This clone was seen once. The chain recombines TRBV7-9 with TRBJ1-2, with unresolved D. The V gene lost 4 bases and the J gene lost 8 bases, with 8 bases spanning the gap. Per germline, CDR1 SEHNR and CDR2 FQNEAQ (reference sequence). The CDR3 runs to 11 residues. The CDR3 DNA follows: TGTGCCAGCAGCTCTGCTGTCGGCTACACCTTC. It encodes CASSSAVGYTF.